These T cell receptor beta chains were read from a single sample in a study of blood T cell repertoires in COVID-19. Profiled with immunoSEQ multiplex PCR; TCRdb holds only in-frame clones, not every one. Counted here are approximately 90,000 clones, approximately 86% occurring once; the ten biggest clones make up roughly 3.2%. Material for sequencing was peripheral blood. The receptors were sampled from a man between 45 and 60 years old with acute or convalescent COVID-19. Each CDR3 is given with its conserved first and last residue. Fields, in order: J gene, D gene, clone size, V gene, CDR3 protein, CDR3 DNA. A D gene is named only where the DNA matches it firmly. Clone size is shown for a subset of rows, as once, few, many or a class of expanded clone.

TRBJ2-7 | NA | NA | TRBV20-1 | CSASGSGYSYEQYF | TGCAGTGCTAGTGGGTCGGGTTACTCCTACGAGCAGTACTTC
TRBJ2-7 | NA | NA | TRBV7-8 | CASSLDKNTYEQYF | TGTGCCAGCAGCTTAGACAAGAATACCTACGAGCAGTACTTC
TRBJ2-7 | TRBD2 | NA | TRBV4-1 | CASSQEVTSGRYEQYF | TGCGCCAGCAGCCAAGAAGTGACTAGCGGGAGGTACGAGCAGTACTTC
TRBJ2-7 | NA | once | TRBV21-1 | CASSNALNRKAYEQYF | TGTGCCAGCAGCAACGCTCTAAACAGGAAAGCCTACGAGCAGTACTTC
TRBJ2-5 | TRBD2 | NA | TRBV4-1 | CASSQDPTSGGAQYF | TGCGCCAGCAGCCAAGATCCTACTAGCGGGGGGGCCCAGTACTTC
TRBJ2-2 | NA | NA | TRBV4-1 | CASSQVGVSETGELFF | TGCGCCAGCAGCCAAGTCGGGGTGAGCGAGACCGGGGAGCTGTTTTTT
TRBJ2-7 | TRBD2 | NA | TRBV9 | CASSVGAGGLVNEQYF | TGTGCCAGCAGCGTAGGAGCGGGAGGGCTGGTCAACGAGCAGTACTTC
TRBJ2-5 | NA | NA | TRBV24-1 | CATSDRTGIQETQYF | TGTGCCACCAGTGATCGTACCGGGATCCAAGAGACCCAGTACTTC
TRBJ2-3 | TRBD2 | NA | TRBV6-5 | CASSRTSGGDTQYF | TGTGCCAGCAGCCGGACTAGCGGGGGGGATACGCAGTATTTT
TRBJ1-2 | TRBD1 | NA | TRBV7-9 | CASSGDRGSYGYTF | TGTGCCAGCAGCGGGGACAGGGGCAGCTATGGCTACACCTTC
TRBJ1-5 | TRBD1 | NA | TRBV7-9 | CASSPVGQGGNQPQHF | TGTGCCAGCAGCCCGGTTGGACAGGGTGGCAATCAGCCCCAGCATTTT
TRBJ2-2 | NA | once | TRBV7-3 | CASRTGINTGELFF | TGTGCCAGCAGGACAGGAATAAACACCGGGGAGCTGTTTTTT
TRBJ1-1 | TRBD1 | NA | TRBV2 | CASTRGLYRDDTEAFF | TGTGCCAGCACTAGGGGGCTCTACAGGGACGACACTGAAGCTTTCTTT
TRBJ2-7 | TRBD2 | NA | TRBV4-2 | CASSHSGGAAYEQYF | TGTGCCAGCAGCCATAGCGGGGGGGCCGCCTACGAGCAGTACTTC
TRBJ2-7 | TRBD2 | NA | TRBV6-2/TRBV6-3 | CASSYPITSSGASYEQYF | TGTGCCAGCAGTTACCCTATCACCTCTAGCGGGGCTTCCTACGAGCAGTACTTC
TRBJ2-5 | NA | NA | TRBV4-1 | CASSQGGDSQRAGETQYF | TGCGCCAGCAGCCAAGGGGGGGACAGCCAACGGGCAGGGGAGACCCAGTACTTC
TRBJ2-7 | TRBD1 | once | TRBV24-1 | CATSDSGQGAEKQYF | TGTGCCACCAGTGATTCGGGACAGGGGGCTGAGAAGCAGTACTTC
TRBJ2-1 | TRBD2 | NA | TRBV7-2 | CASRKTALAGGDGEQFF | TGTGCCAGCAGAAAAACCGCCCTAGCGGGGGGGGACGGTGAGCAGTTCTTC
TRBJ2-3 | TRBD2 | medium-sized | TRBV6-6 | CASSLAGGPSLTDTQYF | TGTGCCAGCAGTCTAGCGGGGGGACCCTCGCTTACAGATACGCAGTATTTT
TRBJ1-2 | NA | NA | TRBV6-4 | CASRMGLDYGYTF | TGTGCCAGCAGGATGGGGCTGGACTATGGCTACACCTTC
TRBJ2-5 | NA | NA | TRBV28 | CASSPQGTQYF | TGTGCCAGCAGTCCCCAGGGGACCCAGTACTTC
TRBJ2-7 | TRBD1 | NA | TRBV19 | CASRPGRGSSYEQYF | TGTGCCAGTAGGCCCGGCAGGGGGAGCTCCTACGAGCAGTACTTC
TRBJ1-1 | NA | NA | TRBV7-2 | CASSLGRNRVEDTEAFF | TGTGCCAGCAGCTTGGGGCGAAACAGGGTAGAGGACACTGAAGCTTTCTTT
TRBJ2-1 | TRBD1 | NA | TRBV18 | CASSRDRGSEQFF | TGTGCCAGCTCAAGGGACAGGGGAAGTGAGCAGTTCTTC
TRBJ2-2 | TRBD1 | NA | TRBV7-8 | CASSLSQGMDTGELFF | TGTGCCAGCAGCTTATCACAGGGGATGGACACCGGGGAGCTGTTTTTT
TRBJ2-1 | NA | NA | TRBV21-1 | CASSRWTSGYNEQFF | TGTGCCAGCAGCCGTTGGACTAGCGGTTACAATGAGCAGTTCTTC
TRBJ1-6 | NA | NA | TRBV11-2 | CASSAQGSSYNSPLHF | TGTGCCAGCAGCGCACAGGGAAGCTCCTATAATTCACCCCTCCACTTT
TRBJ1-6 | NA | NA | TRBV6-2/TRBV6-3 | CASSRGQLNSPLHF | TGTGCCAGCAGTAGAGGACAGCTTAATTCACCCCTCCACTTT
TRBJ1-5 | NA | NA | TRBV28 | CASIRQWGINQPQHF | TGTGCCAGCATTCGACAGTGGGGTATCAATCAGCCCCAGCATTTT
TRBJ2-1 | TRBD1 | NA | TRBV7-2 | CASSPQTGELFSEQFF | TGTGCCAGCAGCCCGCAGACAGGGGAACTATTCAGTGAGCAGTTCTTC
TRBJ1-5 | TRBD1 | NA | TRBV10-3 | CAIRTGQNQPQHF | TGTGCCATCAGGACGGGACAGAATCAGCCCCAGCATTTT
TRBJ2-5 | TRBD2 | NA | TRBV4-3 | CASSQDHAGGEATQYF | TGCGCCAGCAGCCAAGATCATGCGGGAGGGGAGGCGACCCAGTACTTC
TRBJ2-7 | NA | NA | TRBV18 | CASSPPTREGQYF | TGTGCCAGCTCACCACCGACACGCGAAGGGCAGTACTTC
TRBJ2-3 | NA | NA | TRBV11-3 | CASSPRGTDGTQYF | TGTGCCAGCAGCCCAAGGGGCACAGATGGTACGCAGTATTTT
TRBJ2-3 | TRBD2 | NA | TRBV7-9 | CASSPGLADTDTQYF | TGTGCCAGCAGCCCAGGACTAGCGGACACAGATACGCAGTATTTT
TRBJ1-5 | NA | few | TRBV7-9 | CASSIEAVSGVPQHF | TGTGCCAGCAGCATAGAGGCTGTTTCGGGGGTGCCCCAGCATTTT
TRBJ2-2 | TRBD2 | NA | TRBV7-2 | CASSFAGVDTGELFF | TGTGCCAGCAGCTTTGCGGGAGTCGACACCGGGGAGCTGTTTTTT
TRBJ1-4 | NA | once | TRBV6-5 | CASSYRVQEHNEKLFF | TGTGCCAGCAGTTACAGGGTACAGGAACATAATGAAAAACTGTTTTTT
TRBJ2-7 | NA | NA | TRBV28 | CASSLQTGRRAYEQYF | TGTGCCAGCAGTTTACAGACAGGGAGGCGAGCCTACGAGCAGTACTTC
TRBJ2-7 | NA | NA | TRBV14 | CASSPRQGINEQYF | TGTGCCAGCAGCCCTAGGCAGGGGATCAACGAGCAGTACTTC
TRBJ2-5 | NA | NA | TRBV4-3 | CASSQGGGRETQYF | TGCGCCAGCAGCCAAGGTGGGGGCCGAGAGACCCAGTACTTC
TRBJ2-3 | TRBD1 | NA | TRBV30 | CAWTTGDRGYTDTQYF | TGTGCCTGGACCACCGGGGACAGGGGTTACACAGATACGCAGTATTTT
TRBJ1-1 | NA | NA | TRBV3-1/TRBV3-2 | CASSQELWRTANTEAFF | TGTGCCAGCAGCCAAGAATTGTGGAGGACAGCGAACACTGAAGCTTTCTTT
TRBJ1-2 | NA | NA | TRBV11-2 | CASSLSDVPTYGYTF | TGTGCCAGCAGCTTAAGCGACGTTCCTACCTATGGCTACACCTTC
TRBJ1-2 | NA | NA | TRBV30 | CAGQSSRRGYTF | TGTGCCGGACAATCCTCCCGGCGGGGCTACACCTTC
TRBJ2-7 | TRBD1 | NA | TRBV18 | CASSLRTGAYEQYF | TGTGCCAGCTCACTAAGGACAGGGGCCTACGAGCAGTACTTC
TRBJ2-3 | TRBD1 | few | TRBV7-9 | CASSLTGGAGTDTQYF | TGTGCCAGCAGCCTAACAGGGGGCGCGGGCACAGATACGCAGTATTTT
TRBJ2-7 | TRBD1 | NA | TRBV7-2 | CASSKGQGTHEQYF | TGTGCCAGCAGCAAAGGACAGGGTACCCACGAGCAGTACTTC
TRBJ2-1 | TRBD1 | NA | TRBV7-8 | CASSFNRGSNEQFF | TGTGCCAGCAGCTTTAACAGGGGATCGAATGAGCAGTTCTTC
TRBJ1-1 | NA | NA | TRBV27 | CASSPLLRVMNTEAFF | TGTGCCAGCAGCCCCCTCCTCAGGGTCATGAACACTGAAGCTTTCTTT
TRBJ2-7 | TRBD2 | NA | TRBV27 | CASSTFAGDYEQYF | TGTGCCAGCAGTACCTTTGCGGGAGATTACGAGCAGTACTTC
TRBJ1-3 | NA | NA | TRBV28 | CASMGGIVAGNTIYF | TGTGCCAGCATGGGGGGGATCGTGGCTGGAAACACCATATATTTT
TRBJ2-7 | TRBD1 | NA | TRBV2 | CASLITGTGVYEQYF | TGTGCCAGCCTCATCACCGGGACAGGGGTGTACGAGCAGTACTTC
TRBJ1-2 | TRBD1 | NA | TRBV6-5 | CASKQGASYGYTF | TGTGCCAGCAAGCAGGGGGCTAGCTATGGCTACACCTTC
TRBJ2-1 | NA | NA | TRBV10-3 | CAISESFRNYNEQFF | TGTGCCATCAGTGAGTCTTTCAGGAACTACAATGAGCAGTTCTTC
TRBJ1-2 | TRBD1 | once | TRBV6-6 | CASSSGTGLGYTF | TGTGCCAGCAGTTCCGGGACAGGGCTAGGCTACACCTTC
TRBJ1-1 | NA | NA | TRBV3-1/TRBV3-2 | CASSQQGEAAEAFF | TGTGCCAGCAGCCAACAGGGCGAAGCTGCTGAAGCTTTCTTT
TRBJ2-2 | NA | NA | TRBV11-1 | CAWRTVNTGELFF | TGTGCCTGGAGGACAGTGAACACCGGGGAGCTGTTTTTT
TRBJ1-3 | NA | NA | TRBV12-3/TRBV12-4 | CASSFAGVNTIYF | TGTGCCAGCAGTTTTGCGGGAGTAAACACCATATATTTT
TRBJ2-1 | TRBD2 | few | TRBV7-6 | CASSSGGLTFDEQFF | TGTGCCAGCAGTTCGGGAGGCCTCACCTTCGATGAGCAGTTCTTC